This record concerns one T cell receptor (beta chain) sequence. This record comes from a study of CD4 T cells in relation to SARS-CoV-2 and coronaviruses. The unexposed donors gave CD4+ T cells in about 2010-2019, prior to COVID-19. Sequenced by immunoSEQ multiplex PCR; TCRdb stores in-frame clones only, minus some. Altogether around 70,000 clones are present, about nine tenths being singletons, with the ten largest covering about 1.6%. The sequencing input was memory CD4+ T cells from PBMCs. The receptor was derived from a human donor in good health.

CDR3 in DNA: TGTGCCAGTAGTATGACTCATCAGCCCCAGCATTTT. This gives the protein CASSMTHQPQHF. J is TRBJ1-5 and V is TRBV19; no clear D. Trimming took off 3 bases at V and 5 bases at J, with 5 bases between the two ends. Per the germline V gene, CDR1 is LNHDA and CDR2 is SQIVND (reference sequence). The CDR3 sequence is 12 residues long.